Listed below are T cell receptor beta chains from one sample, sequenced in a study of identical twins. TCRdb re-derived calls from the 5' RACE reads in MiXCR, one entry per CDR3 protein. The sample lists roughly 770,000 distinct CDR3 sequences, 15% to 20% seen once, with around 14% in the top ten. The sample also formed part of further work on T cells expressing NK-cell markers.

Sequenced: PBMCs. These receptors were collected from a woman under 30 in good health. CDR3s include the opening cysteine and the closing phenylalanine or tryptophan. A D gene is named only where the DNA matches it firmly. Clone size is given for some rows only: seen once, a few or many times, or a class if the clone is expanded.

D gene | J gene | V gene | clone size | CDR3 protein | CDR3 DNA
TRBD2 | TRBJ2-1 | TRBV28 | . | CASGLWRELTNEQFF | TGTGCCAGTGGCCTCTGGCGGGAGCTCACGAATGAGCAGTTCTTC
TRBD1 | TRBJ1-6 | TRBV27 | . | CASSLSPTGGTSPLHF | TGTGCCAGCAGTTTATCGCCCACAGGGGGAACTTCACCCCTCCACTTT
. | TRBJ2-5 | TRBV18 | . | CASSPGTDPQETQYF | TGTGCCAGCTCACCAGGGACGGACCCTCAAGAGACCCAGTACTTC
. | TRBJ1-1 | TRBV11-2 | few | CASSFNRVTEAFF | TGTGCCAGCAGCTTTAACAGGGTGACTGAAGCTTTCTTT
TRBD1 | TRBJ2-1 | TRBV20-1 | . | CSAMTGGIIDEQFF | TGCAGTGCTATGACAGGGGGCATAATAGATGAGCAGTTCTTC
. | TRBJ2-1 | TRBV7-2 | . | CASSLERVVEQFF | TGTGCCAGCAGCTTGGAAAGGGTTGTTGAGCAGTTCTTC
TRBD2 | TRBJ2-7 | TRBV6-1 | . | CASSQRGDSYEQYF | TGTGCCAGCAGTCAGCGGGGGGACTCCTACGAGCAGTACTTC
. | TRBJ2-3 | TRBV11-1 | . | CASSLTGRADTQYF | TGTGCCAGCAGCTTGACAGGAAGGGCGGATACGCAGTATTTT
. | TRBJ2-7 | TRBV6-1 | . | CASSRNPGGEQYF | TGTGCCAGCAGTCGAAACCCCGGAGGGGAGCAGTACTTC
TRBD2 | TRBJ2-3 | TRBV12-3/TRBV12-4 | . | CASGGEGVEVGVFTQYF | TGTGCCAGCGGGGGGGAGGGAGTCGAGGTGGGGGTTTTCACGCAGTATTTT
TRBD1 | TRBJ1-1 | TRBV5-1 | . | CASSATQGGYRGPSNTEAFF | TGCGCCAGCAGCGCTACCCAAGGAGGTTACAGGGGTCCCTCGAACACTGAAGCTTTCTTT
TRBD2 | TRBJ2-3 | TRBV7-2 | . | CASSFSGMRTDTQYF | TGTGCCAGCAGCTTCAGCGGGATGCGGACAGATACGCAGTATTTT
TRBD2 | TRBJ2-7 | TRBV20-1 | . | CSASRFSGRANYRIEQYF | TGCAGTGCTAGTCGTTTTAGCGGGAGGGCCAATTATCGGATCGAGCAGTACTTC
. | TRBJ2-7 | TRBV5-5 | . | CASSPGGGSYEQYF | TGTGCCAGCAGTCCCGGGGGCGGTTCCTACGAGCAGTACTTC
TRBD2 | TRBJ2-1 | TRBV7-9 | few | CASSFALARDNEQFF | TGTGCCAGCAGCTTTGCACTAGCGAGAGACAATGAGCAGTTCTTC
. | TRBJ2-1 | TRBV4-3 | many | CASSQAARSYNEQFF | TGCGCCAGCAGCCAAGCCGCGCGGTCCTACAATGAGCAGTTCTTC
. | TRBJ2-1 | TRBV12-5 | . | CASGLGETVYNEQFF | TGTGCTAGTGGTTTGGGCGAAACTGTATACAATGAGCAGTTCTTC
TRBD2 | TRBJ2-1 | TRBV12-3/TRBV12-4 | many | CASSRTSGSNEQFF | TGTGCCAGCAGCCGGACTAGCGGGAGTAATGAGCAGTTCTTC